This T cell receptor beta chain is from a study of human T cells and chemical hapten exposure. Study as a whole: Donors were sensitized with 2% DPC on the upper inner arm.

This clonotype was seen ten or more times. The target antigen is unknown. Individual cDNA molecules (in the library) carried attached unique molecular identifiers. Source study methods: A per-sample median of 95,638 TCRs was observed, with a range of 23,224 to 690,600. TCRdb itself ran the RACE reads through MiXCR, one entry per CDR3 protein. TCRdb, not the authors, supplied the V and J calls. Altogether under 450,000 distinct CDR3 sequences are present, nearly 6.5% being singletons, with the ten largest covering around 5.8%. The germline gives CDR1 SNHLY, CDR2 FYNNEI. The CDR3 length is 13 residues. The V and J ends lost 7 bases and 2 bases respectively, with 11 bases between them. Whole-study results and caveats: Compared with pre-sensitization or healthy control sets, expanded TCRs clustered more.

The time point denotes: patch test 2, 6 weeks after DPC sensitization. The sample's treatment: therapeutic diphenylcyclopropenone sensitization with weekly scalp DPC. This rearrangement joins TRBV2 to TRBJ1-2; D is possibly TRBD1 (6 bases). Source: whole blood, taken in connection with sensitization to the hapten diphenylcyclopropenone (DPC). The clonotype was recovered from a woman between 18 and 30 years old with alopecia areata. Some clones in this sample may be carry-over from other donors' samples. In DNA form, the CDR3 reads TGTGCCAGCACTCAGGACAGAAACTATGGCTACACCTTC. It codes for CASTQDRNYGYTF.